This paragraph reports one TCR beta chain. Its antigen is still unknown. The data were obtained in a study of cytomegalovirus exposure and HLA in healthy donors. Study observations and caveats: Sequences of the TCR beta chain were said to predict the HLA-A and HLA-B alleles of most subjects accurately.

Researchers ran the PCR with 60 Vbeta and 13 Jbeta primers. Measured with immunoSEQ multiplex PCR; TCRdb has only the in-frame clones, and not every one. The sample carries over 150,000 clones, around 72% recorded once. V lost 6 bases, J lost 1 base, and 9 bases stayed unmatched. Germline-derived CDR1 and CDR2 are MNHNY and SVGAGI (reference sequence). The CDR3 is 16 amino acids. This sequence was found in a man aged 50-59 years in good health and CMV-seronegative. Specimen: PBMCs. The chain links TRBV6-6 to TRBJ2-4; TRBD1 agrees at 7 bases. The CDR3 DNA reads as TGTGCCAGCAGCTCACCCGACAGGGAGGCCAAAAACATTCAGTACTTC. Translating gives CASSSPDREAKNIQYF.